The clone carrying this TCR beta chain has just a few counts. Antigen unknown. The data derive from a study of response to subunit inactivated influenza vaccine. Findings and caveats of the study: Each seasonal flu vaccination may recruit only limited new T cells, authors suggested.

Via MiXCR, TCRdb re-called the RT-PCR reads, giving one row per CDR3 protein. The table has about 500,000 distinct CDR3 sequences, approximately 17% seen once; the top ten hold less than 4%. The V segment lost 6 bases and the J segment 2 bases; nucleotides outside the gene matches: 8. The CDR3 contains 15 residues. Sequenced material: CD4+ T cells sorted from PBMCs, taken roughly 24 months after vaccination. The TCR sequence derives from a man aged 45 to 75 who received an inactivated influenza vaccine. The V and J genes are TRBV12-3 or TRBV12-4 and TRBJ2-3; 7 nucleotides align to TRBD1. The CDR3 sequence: CASRRRDSSTDTQYF. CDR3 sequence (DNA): TGTGCCAGCAGGCGCCGGGACAGTTCCACAGATACGCAGTATTTT.